The next 24 T cell receptor beta chains were all read from a single sample in a study of breast tumors, draining lymph nodes, adjacent tissues. TCRdb reprocessed the multiplex PCR reads via MiXCR and lists one record per CDR3 protein. The sample includes more than 5,500 distinct CDR3 sequences, about 45% of them seen just once. Sequenced input: tumor-adjacent breast tissue. These receptor sequences come from a female donor with breast cancer. Some clones in this sample may be carry-over from other donors' samples.

This clonotype is categorized as medium-sized (0.01 to 0.1%). CDR3 nucleotide sequence: TGTGCCAGCAGTTCGGCTGCAGCGCGAGCAGGGGGCGCGATTCGCTACAATGAGCAGTTCTTC. It codes for CASSSAAARAGGAIRYNEQFF. V usage is TRBV2 and J usage is TRBJ2-1, with 8 bases aligning to TRBD1. This CDR3 comprises 21 residues. CDR1 and CDR2 from the germline V gene are SNHLY and FYNNEI. The V and J ends lost 5 bases and 3 bases, in that order; junction bases with no gene match: 24.

As concerns this clonotype: The junction does not match germline at one end; this may be a read error. The rearrangement uses TRBV28 and TRBJ1-6; D ambiguous. The CDR3 covers 16 residues. CDR1 is MDHEN, CDR2 SYDVKM, per germline. Here the CDR3 DNA reads TGTGCCGGCAGTTTAATGGCGGCAGGTCCTAATTCACCCCTTCACTTT. Translated: CAGSLMAAGPNSPLHF.

This clonotype was detected ten times or more. V usage is TRBV12-3 or TRBV12-4 and J usage is TRBJ2-1, with TRBD1 identical over 12 bases. Unmatched junction bases numbered 9, after V lost 6 bases and J lost 9 bases. The CDR3 runs 15 residues. The CDR3 DNA sequence: TGTGCCAGCAGCCCCGGGACAGGGGGCAGCGGTGAGCAGTTCTTC. Its translation: CASSPGTGGSGEQFF.

Many counts were recorded for this clonotype. The chain recombines TRBV20-1 with TRBJ2-5; tentatively, D is TRBD1 or TRBD2 (5 bases each). CDR1 and CDR2 (germline): DFQATT, SNEGSKA (reference sequence). V gave up 3 bases and J gave up 6 bases, with 17 bases separating them. The CDR3 runs 14 residues. The CDR3 spells CSARDGYGAKTQYF. Here the CDR3 DNA reads TGCAGTGCTAGGGACGGATACGGGGCCAAGACCCAGTACTTC.

This clonotype counts as medium-sized. The chain joins TRBV20-1 to TRBJ2-3; no clear D. CDR1 DFQATT and CDR2 SNEGSKA come from the germline V gene (reference sequence). V lost 3 bases, J lost 10 bases, and 17 bases lay in between. CDR3 length equals 13 residues. This CDR3 reads CSASPPSGWSQYF. CDR3 DNA sequence: TGCAGTGCTAGCCCCCCCAGTGGCTGGTCGCAGTATTTT.

This clonotype was seen repeatedly, ten times or more. The chain uses TRBV7-3 and TRBJ2-2, with D maybe TRBD2 (6 bases). CDR3 size: 14 residues. Germline V gene data show CDR1 as SGHTA and CDR2 as FQGTGA. The V end lost 5 bases, the J end lost 0 bases, and 7 bases lay between the germline ends. CDR3 residues: CASSREPNTGELFF. The CDR3 DNA is TGTGCCAGCAGCCGGGAGCCGAACACCGGGGAGCTGTTTTTT.

The chain employs TRBV20-1 and TRBJ2-2; the D is unclear. The V end was cut by 3 bases, the J end by 6 bases, with 8 bases between. Germline CDR1 is DFQATT and CDR2 is SNEGSKA (reference sequence). There are 12 residues in the CDR3. CDR3 in amino acids: CSASLVAGELFF. Here the CDR3 DNA reads TGCAGTGCTAGTCTCGTGGCCGGGGAGCTGTTTTTT.

This clonotype has a count of ten or more. The rearrangement joins TRBV6-1 to TRBJ2-3; TRBD1 might be the D (8 bases). The CDR3 is 16 residues long. Trimming stripped 10 bases from V and 0 bases from J, with 20 bases between. Germline loops: CDR1 MNHNS, CDR2 SASEGT. The CDR3 reads CATGQGWTRSTDTQYF. The CDR3 DNA reads TGTGCCACCGGACAGGGTTGGACTAGAAGCACAGATACGCAGTATTTT.

This clonotype was recorded many times. The rearrangement joins TRBV7-6 to TRBJ2-3, with 7 bases fitting TRBD2. The CDR3 consists of 17 residues. With 5 bases clipped from V and 2 bases from J, the junction kept 13 bases outside the gene matches. Germline CDR1 reads SGHVS; CDR2 reads FNYEAQ. CDR3 sequence: CASSRTDLAVDTDTQYF. The CDR3 DNA reads TGTGCCAGCAGCCGTACGGATCTAGCGGTTGACACAGATACGCAGTATTTT.

By share, this clonotype counts as hyperexpanded. The V call is TRBV14, the J call TRBJ2-3; the D is unclear. The CDR3 contains 12 residues. Germline lookup yields CDR1 SGHDN and CDR2 FVKESK. The V end lost 8 bases, the J end lost 0 bases, and 6 bases lay between the germline ends. The CDR3 DNA sequence: TGTGCCAGCTCCCTTAGCACAGATACGCAGTATTTT. Translation: CASSLSTDTQYF.

To note about this clonotype: This likely comes from a read error, as the CDR3 has no conserved phenylalanine or tryptophan at its end. The chain has TRBV20-1 and TRBJ2-5, with D possibly matching TRBD2 (5 bases). The CDR3 sequence is 14 residues long. Germline V gene lookup returns CDR1 DFQATT and CDR2 SNEGSKA (reference sequence). In nucleotides, the CDR3 is TGCAGTGCCCCAGCCGGGGTTCAGCGAGAGCCCCAGTACTCC. Its protein is CSAPAGVQREPQYS.

This rearrangement joins TRBV20-1 to TRBJ2-1, with 13 nucleotides matching TRBD2. Germline V gene lookup returns CDR1 DFQATT and CDR2 SNEGSKA (reference sequence). Germline trimming cut 2 bases from V and 4 bases from J; bases unmatched to any gene: 5. This CDR3 is built from 16 residues. The CDR3 reads CSARSRTSGRYNEQFF. CDR3 nucleotide sequence: TGCAGTGCTAGATCCAGGACTAGCGGGAGATACAATGAGCAGTTCTTC.

This clonotype was seen ten or more times. The rearrangement uses TRBV6-1 and TRBJ2-2, with unresolved D. V was clipped by 6 bases and J by 4 bases, with 3 bases between them. This CDR3 is 11 amino acids long. CDR1 and CDR2 from the germline V gene are MNHNS and SASEGT. In nucleotides, the CDR3 is TGTGCCAGCAGAAGCACCGGGGAGCTGTTTTTT. Protein product: CASRSTGELFF.

In its sample, this clonotype was seen many times. This sequence joins TRBV28 and TRBJ1-5; the D is unclear. This CDR3 has 15 amino acids. Germline V gene lookup returns CDR1 MDHEN and CDR2 SYDVKM. V lost 10 bases and J 1 base, leaving 17 bases between the germline ends. Here the CDR3 reads CAIPDGAGSNQPQHF. The CDR3 DNA is TGTGCCATCCCTGACGGAGCCGGGAGCAATCAGCCCCAGCATTTT.

This clonotype has just one count. A read error may account for a junction end that differs from germline. The chain carries TRBV28 and TRBJ2-1; TRBD2 matches at 11 bases. Per the germline V gene, CDR1 is MDHEN and CDR2 is SYDVKM. The CDR3 contains 17 residues. This CDR3 reads CASSLVSSGGPHNERFF. CDR3 in DNA: TGTGCTAGCAGTTTGGTCTCTAGCGGGGGGCCCCACAACGAGCGGTTCTTC.

The chain links TRBV2 to TRBJ2-7; 8 nucleotides align to TRBD1. The V gene end was trimmed by 0 bases and the J gene end by 3 bases; junction bases not matched to a gene: 1. The CDR3 is 14 residues long. Looked up from germline, CDR1 is SNHLY and CDR2 is FYNNEI. The CDR3 region has the DNA TGTGCCAGCAGTGAAGCGGGGACAGGCTACGAGCAGTACTTC. This sequence encodes CASSEAGTGYEQYF.

Relative to its sample, this clonotype is medium-sized. The V call is TRBV9, the J call TRBJ1-3; D is unclear. Looked up from germline, CDR1 is SGDLS and CDR2 is YYNGEE. This CDR3 contains 17 residues. Trimming removed 5 bases from V and 0 bases from J, with 18 bases in between. The chain's CDR3 is CASSAGLSTASGNTIYF. The CDR3 nucleotides are TGTGCCAGCAGTGCCGGGCTAAGCACGGCCTCTGGAAACACCATATATTTT. The entire variable domain, with the rest obtained from reference TRBV9 and TRBJ1-3, is as follows: DSGVTQTPKHLITATGQRVTLRCSPRSGDLSVYWYQQSLDQGLQFLIQYYNGEERAKGNILERFSAQQFPDLHSELNLSSLELGDSALYFCASSAGLSTASGNTIYFGEGSWLTVV.

This clonotype appeared once. V and J are TRBV11-3 and TRBJ2-3; 7 bases align to TRBD2. The CDR3 is 15 amino acids. V was clipped by 1 base and J by 3 bases; unmatched bases: 4. Germline V gene lookup returns CDR1 SGHNT and CDR2 YENEEA. The CDR3 loop reads CASSLAGGATDTQYF. The CDR3 bases are TGTGCCAGCAGCTTAGCGGGAGGAGCTACAGATACGCAGTATTTT.

The table lists this clonotype with many counts. A much larger clone differs from this one at a single base, so this may be a read error. J is TRBJ2-1 and V is TRBV20-1; 12 bases line up with TRBD2. CDR3 size: 15 residues. Unmatched junction bases numbered 8, after V lost 5 bases and J lost 6 bases. Germline CDR1 is DFQATT and CDR2 is SNEGSKA (reference sequence). DNA for the CDR3: TGCAGTGCTTTTCCGACTAGCGGGAGTCCCAATGAGCAGTTCTTC. Its protein is CSAFPTSGSPNEQFF.

V gene TRBV6-4 combines with J gene TRBJ2-6, with D perhaps given as TRBD1 or TRBD2 (5 bases each). CDR1 MRHNA and CDR2 SNTAGT come from the germline V gene. The germline V and J ends were trimmed by 0 bases and 2 bases, with 5 bases remaining between them. This CDR3 spans 15 amino acids. CDR3: CASSDSGAGANVLTF. The CDR3 DNA is TGTGCCAGCAGTGACTCGGGGGCTGGGGCCAACGTCCTGACTTTC.

This clonotype showed up many times. The genes are TRBV7-9 and TRBJ1-4; maybe TRBD1 (5 bases). With 5 bases removed from V and 8 bases from J, the gap between germline ends came to 15 bases. The germline V gene encodes CDR1 SEHNR and CDR2 FQNEAQ (reference sequence). The CDR3 runs 14 residues. The CDR3 here is CASSPGQEGEKLFF. For the CDR3, the DNA is TGTGCCAGCAGCCCAGGGCAGGAAGGGGAAAAACTGTTTTTT.

As for this clonotype: Here the CDR3 omits its conserved ending phenylalanine or tryptophan, so a read error is the likely source. V and J are TRBV5-6 and TRBJ1-2; 9 nucleotides agree with TRBD1. This CDR3 has 13 residues. Looked up from germline, CDR1 is SGHDT and CDR2 is YYEEEE. The DNA of the CDR3 is TGTGCTAGCAGCCGGGACAGGGCATATGGCTACACCTCC. This translates into CASSRDRAYGYTS.

In its sample, this clonotype was seen many times. This may be a read error: a much more frequent sequence differs by one nucleotide. V gene TRBV4-3 combines with J gene TRBJ1-2; no reliable D call. The CDR3 extends over 13 amino acids. The V and J ends lost 4 bases and 5 bases respectively, with 11 bases between them. CDR1 and CDR2 from the germline V gene are LGHNA and YSLEER. Written as DNA, the CDR3 is TGCGCCAGCAGCCGAGATGTTGGGTATGGCTACACCTTC. It yields the protein CASSRDVGYGYTF.

Within the sample, this clonotype is large. The chain uses TRBV20-1 and TRBJ2-7, with 7 bases fitting TRBD1. With V trimmed by 3 bases and J by 7 bases, 6 bases remained unmatched. The germline V gene encodes CDR1 DFQATT and CDR2 SNEGSKA (reference sequence). The CDR3 covers 12 residues. The CDR3 DNA reads as TGCAGTGCTAGGCGACAGGGATGGGAGCAGTACTTC. Translating gives CSARRQGWEQYF.